Only a few counts were recorded for the clone carrying this T cell receptor beta chain. The target antigen is unknown. This record comes from a study of graft-versus-host responses after intestinal transplantation. There are 12 residues in the CDR3. V shed 0 bases and J shed 7 bases, with 10 bases lying between them. Germline V gene lookup returns CDR1 GTSNPN and CDR2 SVGIG (reference sequence). Using immunoSEQ multiplex PCR, the repertoire was profiled, and TCRdb retains in-frame clones only, with some absent. The sample carries some 93,000 clones, over 75% recorded once. Study-level points and caveats: Recipient marrow harbored GvH clones, some of which surfaced first in ileum or blood.

The chain links TRBV30 to TRBJ2-7, with unresolved D. The starting material was unstimulated CD8+ T cells sorted from spleen or lymph node cells, obtained before intestinal transplant. The receptor was derived from a human donor who received an intestinal transplant. DNA for the CDR3: TGTGCCTGGAGTGTTTCATCGCGGGAGCAGTACTTC. Translation: CAWSVSSREQYF. Based on the CDR3 plus reference TRBV30 and TRBJ2-7, the full variable domain is SQTIHQWPATLVQPVGSPLSLECTVEGTSNPNLYWYRQAAGRGLQLLFYSVGIGQISSEVPQNLSASRPQDRQFILSSKKLLLSDSGFYLCAWSVSSREQYFGPGTRLTVT.